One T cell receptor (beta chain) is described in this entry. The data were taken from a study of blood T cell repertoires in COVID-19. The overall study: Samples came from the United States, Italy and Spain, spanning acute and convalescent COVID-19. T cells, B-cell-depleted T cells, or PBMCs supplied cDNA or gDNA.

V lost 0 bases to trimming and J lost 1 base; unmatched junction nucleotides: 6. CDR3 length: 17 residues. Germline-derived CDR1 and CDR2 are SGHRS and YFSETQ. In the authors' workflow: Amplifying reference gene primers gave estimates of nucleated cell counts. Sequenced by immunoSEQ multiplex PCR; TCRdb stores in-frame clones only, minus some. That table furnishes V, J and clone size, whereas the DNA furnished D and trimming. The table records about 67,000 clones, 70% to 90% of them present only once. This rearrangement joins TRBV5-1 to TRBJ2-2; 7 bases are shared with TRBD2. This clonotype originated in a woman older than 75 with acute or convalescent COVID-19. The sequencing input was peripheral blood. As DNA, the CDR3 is TGCGCCAGCAGCTTGGGCCGGGGAGGGGTGAACACCGGGGAGCTGTTTTTT. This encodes CASSLGRGGVNTGELFF.